This TCR beta chain was observed in a study of graft-versus-host responses after intestinal transplantation. On the study more broadly: Recipients obtained multivisceral, liver-intestinal, or isolated intestinal transplants. Findings and limits, study-wide: Allografts carried high graft-versus-host to host-versus-graft clonal ratios in patients having graft-donor T cell macrochimerism. Association was observed between peak circulating GvH clone levels and early post-transplant HvG declines.

This CDR3 is built from 14 residues. V dropped 1 base and J dropped 4 bases, with 11 bases sitting between them. Looked up from germline, CDR1 is SGHVS and CDR2 is FNYEAQ. Note on this clone: Its antigen is not known.

Profiled with immunoSEQ multiplex PCR; TCRdb holds only in-frame clones, not every one. The sample has 25,000 to 35,000 clones; around nine tenths are singletons. The sample here was PBMCs, taken around 460 days after intestinal transplantation. The sequence was obtained from a human patient who received an intestinal transplant, so some T cells may come from the graft donor. V and J are TRBV7-6 and TRBJ2-7; D assignment may be TRBD1 or TRBD2 (5 bases each). The CDR3 DNA follows: TGTGCCAGCAGCTTAGGGAGAGAGGGGTACGAGCAGTACTTC. This translates into CASSLGREGYEQYF.